The following is a TCR beta chain sequence with its context. Its antigen remains unidentified. These data belong to a study of CD8 T cells in Susac syndrome. Study-level points and caveats: The study acknowledged a relatively small number of individuals in its TCR sequencing and HLA analysis.

TCR beta sequencing was performed on blood CD8+ and CD4+ T cells. In contrast to the negatively isolated CD8+ and CD4+ T cells, TEMRA cells were FACS-enriched. Per the germline V gene, CDR1 is SGHDN and CDR2 is FVKESK. This CDR3 comprises 13 residues. V lost 4 bases, J lost 6 bases, and 10 bases lay in between. After extraction with the RNeasy kit, about 0.5 to 1 ug of the RNA was reverse transcribed using random hexamers. TCRdb used MiXCR to reprocess the immunoSEQ multiplex PCR reads, holding one entry per CDR3 protein. The sample holds about 120,000 distinct CDR3 sequences, 94% seen once. This sequence joins TRBV14 and TRBJ2-1; a possible D gene is TRBD2 (5 bases). The specimen sequenced was CD4+ T cells from PBMCs. The sequence derives from a human donor in good health. The CDR3 loop is CASSRRGFNEQFF. CDR3 nucleotides: TGTGCCAGCAGCCGCCGGGGATTCAATGAGCAGTTCTTC.